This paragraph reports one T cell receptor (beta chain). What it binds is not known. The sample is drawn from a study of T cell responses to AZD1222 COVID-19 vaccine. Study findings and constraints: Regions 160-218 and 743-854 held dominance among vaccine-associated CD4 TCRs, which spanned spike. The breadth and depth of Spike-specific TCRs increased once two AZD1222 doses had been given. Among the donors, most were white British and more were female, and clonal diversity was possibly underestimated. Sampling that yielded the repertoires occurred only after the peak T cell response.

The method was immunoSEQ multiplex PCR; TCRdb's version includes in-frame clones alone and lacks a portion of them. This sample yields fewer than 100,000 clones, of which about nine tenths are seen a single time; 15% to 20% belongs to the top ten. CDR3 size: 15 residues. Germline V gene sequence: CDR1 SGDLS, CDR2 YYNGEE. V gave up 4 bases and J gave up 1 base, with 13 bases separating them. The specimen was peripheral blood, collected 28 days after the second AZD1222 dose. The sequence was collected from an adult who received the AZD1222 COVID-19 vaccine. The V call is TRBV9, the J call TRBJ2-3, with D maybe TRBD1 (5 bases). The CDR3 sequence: CASSYTQVGTDTQYF. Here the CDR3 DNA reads TGTGCCAGCAGCTACACACAGGTGGGCACAGATACGCAGTATTTT.